The T cell receptor (beta chain) described here comes from a study of early T cells in non-severe SARS-CoV-2 infection (dated by TCRdb to the early 2020s). Turning to the overall study: TCR sequencing used bulk RNA from unsorted whole blood, so alpha and beta chains could not be paired. The paper's findings and limits, for the study overall: VDJdb matching was skewed toward anti-spike CD8 responses and likely underestimated virus-specific expansions by missing private and CD4 specificities.

A case-control design nested within a healthcare worker cohort in London, UK, was used, with weekly nasopharyngeal swab PCR tests and blood sampling performed. Healthcare workers were enrolled in the week of the UK lockdown, from 23 to 31 March 2020, and were followed every week for up to about 16 weeks. From the cysteine up to the phenylalanine, the CDR3 has a length of 15 residues. The sequence is cut down to CDR3 DNA, 45 bases in frame from base 1. From a lookup of the germline V gene, CDR1 and CDR2 are MGHRA and YSYEKL. V sheds 0 bases and J sheds 3 bases, leaving 12 bases between their ends. In this sample, this clonotype turned up a few times. It has no known antigen specificity. Qualities for individual bases were not recorded, and no much larger clone is one base off. The library was built by means of 5' RACE. Data came from a NextSeq 500. In the TCR library protocol, unique molecular identifiers were attached to individual cDNA molecules to correct for PCR bias and sequencing error. Sequencing covered both TCR alpha and beta chains, and within each sample the abundances of alpha and beta sequences were tightly co-correlated. The authors' analysis ran thus. V gene, J gene and CDR3 annotation of TCR sequences was performed with Decombinator V4. Expanded TCRs were defined as changing significantly between any two time points under a Poisson model with p below 0.0001. TCR abundances were normalised to the total number of TCRs sequenced per sample and were expressed as counts per million. MAIT TCRs were defined by TRAV1-2 paired with TRAJ12, TRAJ20 or TRAJ33, and iNKT TCRs by TRAV10 paired with TRAJ18. A search of VDJdb, accessed on 1 November 2021, was run for TCRs annotated to CMV, EBV and SARS-CoV-2, with TCRs annotated for multiple antigens excluded. TCRdb reworked the public reads: Q25 trimming with fastp, MiXCR clone assembly, productive beta chains retained. Rows matching on CDR3 protein sequence are summarized as one entry with the most common DNA and genes. The authors' filters were not applied to this entry. In all, the sample holds roughly 63,000 distinct CDR3 sequences, and 9.5% to 15% of those were seen once. The ten largest clones capture about 4% of the sample.

The sample comprised whole blood. Here the chain combines TRBV4-1 and TRBJ2-7; the D gene lacks a confident call. This TCR derives from an adult who was a healthcare worker with PCR-confirmed SARS-CoV-2 infection or an uninfected control (not recorded which). For the CDR3, the sequence is CASSQDVTAYYEQYF. Read as DNA, the sequence is TGCGCCAGCAGCCAAGATGTTACAGCTTACTACGAGCAGTACTTC.